This T cell receptor beta chain was captured in a study of T cell responses to AZD1222 COVID-19 vaccine (dated by TCRdb to the early 2020s). The study in broad terms: AZD1222 recipients with second doses at about 4 weeks or about 12 weeks were pooled, because spike-specific TCR depth and breadth did not differ between schedules. Trial participants were enrolled into age subgroups of 18-55, 56-69 and 70-plus years, which contained approximately 150, 28 and 58 TCR-sequenced participants, respectively. TCR sequencing was performed for about 250 trial participants, of whom about 200 were given two doses of AZD1222 and roughly 25 were given two doses of MenACWY control vaccine. Broader findings and caveats from the paper: Because no samples from the day 14 peak response were available, repertoires could be characterized only after the peak T cell response. Epitopes outside the regions mutated in the B.1.351 and B.1.1.7 variants were reportedly recognized by nearly half of the unique spike-specific TCRs. CD4 TCRs associated with the vaccine covered the entire spike protein, and the dominant responses were in regions 160-218 and 743-854. Spike-specific TCR breadth and depth rose significantly after two AZD1222 doses compared with day 0 and with MenACWY recipients. In the small 56-69-year group, the increase in depth fell short of significance, most likely because of low power. Conclusions about previously exposed vaccinees were limited because only a handful of AZD1222 recipients were SARS-CoV-2 seropositive at baseline. Most participants were white British and females outnumbered males, and the authors suggested that clonal diversity may have been underestimated.

The CDR3 regions of human TCRbeta chains were subjected to immunosequencing. The study's processing was this. Repertoire TCRs were matched against a reference library of SARS-CoV-2-specific TCRs generated with the MIRA antigen-specificity platform. Breadth was defined as the fraction of unique TCRs that were SARS-CoV-2-associated. Depth was defined as the fraction of total T cells that were SARS-CoV-2-associated. Using the MIRA data, every spike-specific TCR was mapped to the spike region that the TCR reacted to and assigned to either a CD4 or a CD8 class. Log10-transformed breadth and depth values were compared by one-way ANOVA with Sidak's multiple comparisons tests. The source is immuneACCESS, and TCRdb retained only in-frame sequences with V and J called. Part of the clones is not carried over; for the studies checked, unresolved V genes explain less than half of this, and the remainder is unexplained. The DNA was the basis for D and trimming; V, J and clone size are from that table. The sample data list 30,000 to 35,000 clones, and approximately 91% of these were observed just once. Clones ranked in the top ten supply about 50% of the sample.

The CDR3, from cysteine to phenylalanine, totals 16 residues. Of the read, only the CDR3 DNA is kept; its 48 bases are in frame from base 1. Trimming removed 3 bases from V and 1 base from J, leaving 15 bases between the germline ends. CDR1 is given as SGHNT and CDR2 as YENEEA, both from the germline V gene. The sample's time point label, in plain terms: baseline before first vaccination. Vaccinee samples were obtained from the UK trials COV001 and COV002, which included a single-blind randomized controlled phase 2/3 trial of AZD1222 (ChAdOx1 nCoV-19) in healthy adults. For TCRbeta chain sequencing, PBMC samples from trial participants were taken at day 0 and at day 28 after the second dose. With respect to this clone: Its antigen target is currently unknown. No much larger clonotype is one base removed from it; base qualities were not supplied.

The receptor chain draws on TRBV11-3 and TRBJ1-1; TRBD1 might be the D gene, on 5 matching bases. Source: peripheral blood, taken on day 0 of AZD1222 vaccination. This receptor was obtained from an adult in good health. This receptor carries the CDR3 CASSFTLRVENTEAFF. The DNA is as follows: TGTGCCAGCAGCTTTACACTCAGGGTGGAGAACACTGAAGCTTTCTTT.